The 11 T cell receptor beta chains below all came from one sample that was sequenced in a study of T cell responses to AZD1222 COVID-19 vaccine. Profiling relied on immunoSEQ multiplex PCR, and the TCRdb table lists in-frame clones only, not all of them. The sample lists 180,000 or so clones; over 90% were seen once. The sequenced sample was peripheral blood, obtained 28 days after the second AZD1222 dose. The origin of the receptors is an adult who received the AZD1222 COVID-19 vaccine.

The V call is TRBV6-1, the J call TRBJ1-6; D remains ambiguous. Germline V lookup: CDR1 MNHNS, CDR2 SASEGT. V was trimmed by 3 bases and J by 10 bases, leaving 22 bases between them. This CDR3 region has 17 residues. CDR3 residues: CASSDPLGLPRRSPLHF. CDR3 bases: TGTGCCAGCAGTGACCCCCTAGGGCTACCTCGACGATCACCCCTCCACTTT.

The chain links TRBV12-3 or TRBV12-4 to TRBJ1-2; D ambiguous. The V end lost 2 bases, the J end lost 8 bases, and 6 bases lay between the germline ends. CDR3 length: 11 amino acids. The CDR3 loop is CASSLLGGYTF. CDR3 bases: TGTGCCAGCAGTTTACTCGGAGGCTACACCTTC.

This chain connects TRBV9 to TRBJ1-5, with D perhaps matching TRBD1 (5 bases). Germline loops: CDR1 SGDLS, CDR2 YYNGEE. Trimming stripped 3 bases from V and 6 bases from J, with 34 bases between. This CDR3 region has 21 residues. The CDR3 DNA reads TGTGCCAGCAGCGCCCCAGTCCTAGTGGGGGGAGGTGTGAACATTTGTCAGCCCCAGCATTTT. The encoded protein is CASSAPVLVGGGVNICQPQHF.

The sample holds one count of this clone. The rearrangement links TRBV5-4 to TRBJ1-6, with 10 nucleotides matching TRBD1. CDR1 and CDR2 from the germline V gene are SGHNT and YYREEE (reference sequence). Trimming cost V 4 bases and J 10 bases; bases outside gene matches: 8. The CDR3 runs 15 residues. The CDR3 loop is CASSLRGQGMSPLHF. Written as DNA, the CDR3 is TGTGCCAGCAGCCTTCGGGGACAGGGGATGTCACCCCTCCACTTT.

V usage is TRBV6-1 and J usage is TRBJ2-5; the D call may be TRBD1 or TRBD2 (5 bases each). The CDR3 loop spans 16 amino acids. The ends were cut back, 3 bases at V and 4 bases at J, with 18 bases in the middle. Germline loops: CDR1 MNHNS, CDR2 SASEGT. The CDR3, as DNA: TGTGCCAGCAGTGATTTGAACAGGAGCGGATTAGAGACCCAGTACTTC. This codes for CASSDLNRSGLETQYF.

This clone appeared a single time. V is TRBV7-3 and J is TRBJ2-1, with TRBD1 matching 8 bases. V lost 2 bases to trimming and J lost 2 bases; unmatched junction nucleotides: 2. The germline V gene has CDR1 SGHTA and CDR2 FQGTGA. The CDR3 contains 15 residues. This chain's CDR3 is CASSLGGQAYNEQFF. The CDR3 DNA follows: TGTGCCAGCAGCTTAGGGGGACAGGCCTACAATGAGCAGTTCTTC.

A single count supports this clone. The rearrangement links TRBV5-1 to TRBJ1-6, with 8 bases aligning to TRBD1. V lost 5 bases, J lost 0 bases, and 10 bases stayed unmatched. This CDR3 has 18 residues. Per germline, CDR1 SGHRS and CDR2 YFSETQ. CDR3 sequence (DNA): TGCGCCAGCAGGGTGGGGGGACAGGCCAGCTCCTATAATTCACCCCTCCACTTT. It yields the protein CASRVGGQASSYNSPLHF.

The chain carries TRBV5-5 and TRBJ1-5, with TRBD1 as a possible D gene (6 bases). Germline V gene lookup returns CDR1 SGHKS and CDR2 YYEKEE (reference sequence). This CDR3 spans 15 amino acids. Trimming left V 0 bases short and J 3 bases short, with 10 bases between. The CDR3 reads CASSLGQALNQPQHF. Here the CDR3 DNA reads TGTGCCAGCAGCTTGGGACAGGCGCTCAATCAGCCCCAGCATTTT.

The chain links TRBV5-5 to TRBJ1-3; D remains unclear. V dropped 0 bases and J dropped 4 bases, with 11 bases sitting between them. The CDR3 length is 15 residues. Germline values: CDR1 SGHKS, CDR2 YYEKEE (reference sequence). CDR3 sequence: CASSLAASRGNTIYF. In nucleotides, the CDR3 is TGTGCCAGCAGCTTGGCGGCGTCGAGAGGAAACACCATATATTTT.

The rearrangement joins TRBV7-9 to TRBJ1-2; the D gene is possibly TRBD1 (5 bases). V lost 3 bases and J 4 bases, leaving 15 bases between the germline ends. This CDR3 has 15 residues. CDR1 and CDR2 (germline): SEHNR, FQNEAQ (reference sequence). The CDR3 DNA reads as TGTGCCAGCAGCTTCCTGGACATCTTCTCCTATGGCTACACCTTC. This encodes CASSFLDIFSYGYTF.

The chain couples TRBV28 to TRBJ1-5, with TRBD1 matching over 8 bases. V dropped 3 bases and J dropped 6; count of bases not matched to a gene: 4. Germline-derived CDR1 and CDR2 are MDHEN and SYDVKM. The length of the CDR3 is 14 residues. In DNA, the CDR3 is TGTGCCAGCAGTTTCGGACAGGGAACTCAGCCCCAGCATTTT. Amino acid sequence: CASSFGQGTQPQHF.